The present TCR beta chain was sequenced within a study of technical replicates of blood from a handful of donors. Measured with immunoSEQ multiplex PCR; TCRdb has only the in-frame clones, and not every one. The profile covers about 83,000 clones, with around 90% appearing a single time and 0.27% taken by the ten largest. The CDR3 length is 16 residues. Germline values: CDR1 SEHNR, CDR2 FQNEAQ (reference sequence). V gave up 8 bases and J gave up 1 base, with 17 bases separating them. The sequence was obtained from a human donor in good health. The chain links TRBV7-9 to TRBJ2-2; possible D gene TRBD1, 6 bases. The sequenced sample consisted of T cells isolated from PBMCs. The CDR3 DNA sequence: TGTGCCAGCGACTCCTCCGGGACACAGAACACCGGGGAGCTGTTTTTT. As protein: CASDSSGTQNTGELFF.